This entry lists 31 T cell receptor beta chains sequenced from one sample in a study of cytomegalovirus exposure and HLA in healthy donors. This PCR relied on a set of 60 Vbeta primers and 13 Jbeta primers. Sequenced by immunoSEQ multiplex PCR; TCRdb stores in-frame clones only, minus some. The sample contains fewer than 95,000 clones, around three quarters of which appear only once. The material sequenced was PBMCs. The receptor set was obtained from a man aged 30 to 45 in good health and CMV-seronegative.

This clone was seen only a few times. The chain recombines TRBV19 with TRBJ1-4, with 9 bases lining up with TRBD1. Germline trimming cut 6 bases from V and 1 base from J; bases unmatched to any gene: 9. Looked up from germline, CDR1 is LNHDA and CDR2 is SQIVND (reference sequence). This CDR3 is 17 amino acids long. The CDR3 protein is CASRGLRTGETNEKLFF. CDR3 in DNA: TGTGCCAGTAGGGGACTCCGGACAGGGGAAACTAATGAAAAACTGTTTTTT.

J is TRBJ1-1 and V is TRBV2, with a tentative D call TRBD1 (5 bases). This CDR3 comprises 13 residues. V lost 10 bases to trimming and J lost 1 base, with 13 bases between them. Germline assignment: CDR1 SNHLY and CDR2 FYNNEI. The CDR3 here is CATSGGENTEAFF. DNA of the CDR3: TGTGCCACCTCGGGGGGAGAGAACACTGAAGCTTTCTTT.

CDR3: CASSLQTGGFYEQYF. The CDR3 DNA is TGTGCCAGCAGCTTGCAGACAGGGGGCTTCTACGAGCAGTACTTC. V usage is TRBV5-6 and J usage is TRBJ2-7; 10 bases are shared with TRBD1. The J segment lost 3 bases and the V segment lost 1 base, leaving 4 bases of the junction unmatched. The CDR3 is 15 residues long. Germline CDR1 is SGHDT and CDR2 is YYEEEE.

The rearrangement links TRBV4-1 to TRBJ1-1, with D tentatively TRBD1 (6 bases). The V end lost 3 bases, the J end lost 4 bases, and 12 bases lay between the germline ends. CDR3 length: 14 amino acids. Germline CDR1 MGHRA, CDR2 YSYEKL. CDR3 DNA: TGCGCCAGCAGCCAGACAGGTAGAAGCACTGAAGCTTTCTTT. Translation: CASSQTGRSTEAFF.

The chain carries TRBV27 and TRBJ1-1; D possibly corresponds to TRBD1 (5 bases). This CDR3 region has 14 residues. CDR1 MNHEY and CDR2 SMNVEV come from the germline V gene (reference sequence). The V end lost 0 bases, the J end lost 6 bases, and 11 bases lay between the germline ends. The CDR3, as DNA: TGTGCCAGCAGTTTATCGGGGCCCGGCCCTGAAGCTTTCTTT. Encoded protein: CASSLSGPGPEAFF.

This chain links TRBV6-6 with TRBJ2-1, with 7 nucleotides matching TRBD2. Germline lookup yields CDR1 MNHNY and CDR2 SVGAGI (reference sequence). The CDR3 is 15 amino acids. J gave up 0 bases and V 6 bases, and 5 bases lay outside the gene matches. CDR3 nucleotides: TGTGCCAGCAGACCAGCGGGGTACTCCTACAATGAGCAGTTCTTC. Residues: CASRPAGYSYNEQFF.

This chain connects TRBV27 to TRBJ2-7, with 7 bases fitting TRBD2. The J segment lost 4 bases and the V segment lost 6 bases, leaving 9 bases of the junction unmatched. CDR1 is MNHEY and CDR2 is SMNVEV in the germline V gene (reference sequence). The CDR3 has 14 amino acids. The CDR3 nucleotides read TGTGCCAGCAGCTGGCTAGCGGTCGTATACGAGCAGTACGTC. Amino acid sequence: CASSWLAVVYEQYV.

The chain carries TRBV7-2 and TRBJ1-1; D ambiguous. Germline CDR1 is SGHTA and CDR2 is FQGNSA. The V and J ends lost 2 bases and 10 bases respectively, with 14 bases between them. This CDR3 has 13 amino acids. CDR3 nucleotides: TGTGCCAGCAGCTTATACGTCGGGATAACAGCTTTCTTT. This translates into CASSLYVGITAFF.

This clone was seen only a few times. The chain recombines TRBV10-3 with TRBJ2-1; D not resolved. From germline, CDR1 is ENHRY and CDR2 SYGVKD. V lost 2 bases and J 5 bases, leaving 7 bases between the germline ends. The CDR3 totals 13 residues. CDR3 sequence (DNA): TGTGCCATCAGTGAGGGCAGAAACAATGAGCAGTTCTTC. Protein: CAISEGRNNEQFF.

This chain links TRBV5-6 with TRBJ1-2, with D unresolved. This CDR3 region has 13 residues. V shed 2 bases and J shed 8 bases, with 13 bases lying between them. CDR1 and CDR2 from the germline V gene are SGHDT and YYEEEE. The CDR3 DNA follows: TGTGCCAGCAGCTTTACCGAGGGCGGGGGCTACACCTTC. It yields the protein CASSFTEGGGYTF.

The CDR3 region is CASGYGTVNQPQHF. In DNA, the CDR3 is TGTGCTAGTGGTTACGGGACAGTCAATCAGCCCCAGCATTTT. V is TRBV12-5 and J is TRBJ1-5; 7 nucleotides line up with TRBD1. V lost 4 bases, J lost 3 bases, and 3 bases stayed unmatched. The CDR3 consists of 14 residues. Per germline, CDR1 LGHNT and CDR2 FRNRAP.

CDR3 protein: CASSDPGDYGYTF. DNA of the CDR3: TGTGCCAGCAGTGACCCAGGGGACTATGGCTACACCTTC. The J gene is TRBJ1-2, the V gene TRBV6-6, with D perhaps TRBD1 (6 bases). Germline V gene data show CDR1 as MNHNY and CDR2 as SVGAGI (reference sequence). The CDR3 extends over 13 amino acids. The ends were cut back, 5 bases at V and 3 bases at J, with 10 bases in the middle.

The table lists this clone with a count of one. V usage is TRBV7-9 and J usage is TRBJ1-2, with D possibly TRBD1 on 6 matching bases. This CDR3 comprises 15 residues. V lost 7 bases to trimming and J lost 7 bases, with 22 bases between them. The germline gives CDR1 SEHNR, CDR2 FQNEAQ (reference sequence). The CDR3, as DNA: TGTGCCAGCACCAAAACGGGGCAGGGGTTAGGTGGCTACACCTTC. It specifies CASTKTGQGLGGYTF.

The chain uses TRBV5-1 and TRBJ1-5, with TRBD1 as a possible D gene (6 bases). The CDR3 contains 13 residues. Trimming shortened V by 5 bases and J by 3 bases, and 9 bases separated the two germline ends. CDR1 is SGHRS, CDR2 YFSETQ, per germline. CDR3: CASRGQPNQPQHF. CDR3 coding DNA: TGCGCCAGCAGGGGACAACCCAATCAGCCCCAGCATTTT. Combining the CDR3 with reference TRBV5-1 and TRBJ1-5 gives the whole variable domain KAGVTQTPRYLIKTRGQQVTLSCSPISGHRSVSWYQQTPGQGLQFLFEYFSETQRNKGNFPGRFSGRQFSNSRSEMNVSTLELGDSALYLCASRGQPNQPQHFGDGTRLSIL.

The chain employs TRBV11-2 and TRBJ1-6, with 8 nucleotides matching TRBD1. The CDR3 is 16 residues long. V shed 5 bases, J shed 9 bases, and the junction held 12 bases outside the gene matches. In germline, CDR1 is SGHAT, CDR2 FQNNGV. CDR3: CASSLRTGSSSSPLHF. The DNA for the CDR3 is TGTGCCAGCAGCCTACGGACAGGGTCGTCTTCTTCACCCCTCCACTTT.

V gene TRBV5-4 combines with J gene TRBJ1-1; the D gene is possibly TRBD1 (5 bases). The CDR3 loop spans 13 amino acids. Between the trimmed V and J ends, which lost 4 bases and 7 bases, there was a span of 14 bases. Germline V gene sequence: CDR1 SGHNT, CDR2 YYREEE (reference sequence). CDR3 amino acids: CASSHIGVGEAFF. The CDR3 DNA reads TGTGCCAGCAGCCATATAGGGGTCGGTGAAGCTTTCTTT.

V and J are TRBV27 and TRBJ2-3, with 14 bases matching TRBD2. Germline values: CDR1 MNHEY, CDR2 SMNVEV (reference sequence). This CDR3 has 16 residues. The trim removed 4 bases at V and 5 bases at J, leaving 5 bases unmatched. The CDR3 DNA follows: TGTGCCAGCAGTTCGGGACTAGCGGGAGTGGTAGATACGCAGTATTTT. Its protein product is CASSSGLAGVVDTQYF.

The rearrangement uses TRBV4-3 and TRBJ2-7; 8 nucleotides match TRBD1. V lost 3 bases, J lost 4 bases, and 5 bases stayed unmatched. In germline, CDR1 is LGHNA, CDR2 YSLEER. The CDR3 contains 14 residues. This CDR3 is CASSQRTGKYEQYF. The CDR3 nucleotides read TGCGCCAGCAGCCAGAGGACAGGGAAGTACGAGCAGTACTTC.

The J gene is TRBJ1-2, the V gene TRBV9, with 7 bases matching TRBD1. CDR1 SGDLS and CDR2 YYNGEE come from the germline V gene. V lost 3 bases, J lost 1 base, and 6 bases stayed unmatched. This CDR3 has 15 amino acids. CDR3 sequence: CASSGQGLGNYGYTF. The CDR3 DNA is TGTGCCAGCAGCGGACAGGGTTTAGGTAACTATGGCTACACCTTC.

The chain joins TRBV10-3 to TRBJ2-3; 10 bases match TRBD2. The CDR3 is 15 amino acids. With V trimmed by 6 bases and J by 0 bases, 3 bases remained unmatched. Germline loops: CDR1 ENHRY, CDR2 SYGVKD. CDR3 sequence: CAIRMTSGSTDTQYF. The CDR3 DNA reads as TGTGCCATCAGGATGACTAGCGGGAGCACAGATACGCAGTATTTT.

V gene TRBV2 combines with J gene TRBJ1-6, with 9 bases lining up with TRBD1. Germline V gene lookup returns CDR1 SNHLY and CDR2 FYNNEI. The V gene end was trimmed by 6 bases and the J gene end by 3 bases; junction bases not matched to a gene: 3. The CDR3 consists of 15 residues. The CDR3 nucleotides are TGTGCCAGCAGGGGGACAGGGAACTATAATTCACCCCTCCACTTT. As protein: CASRGTGNYNSPLHF.

The V call is TRBV5-1, the J call TRBJ2-3, with a tentative D call TRBD2 (5 bases). V shed 5 bases and J shed 2 bases, with 6 bases lying between them. Germline V CDR1 and CDR2: SGHRS, YFSETQ. This CDR3 is 12 amino acids long. In nucleotides, the CDR3 is TGCGCCAGCAGAGGACTCACAGATACGCAGTATTTT. It specifies CASRGLTDTQYF.

The V gene is TRBV4-3, the J gene TRBJ1-1, with D unclear. V was shortened by 6 bases and J by 1 base, with 6 bases between the two germline ends. Germline-derived CDR1 and CDR2 are LGHNA and YSLEER. CDR3 size: 12 residues. Here the CDR3 reads CASSAWNTEAFF. CDR3 DNA sequence: TGCGCCAGCAGTGCGTGGAACACTGAAGCTTTCTTT.

This rearrangement joins TRBV19 to TRBJ2-3; TRBD1 might be the D (6 bases). Germline assignment: CDR1 LNHDA and CDR2 SQIVND (reference sequence). The CDR3 runs 12 residues. The V and J ends lost 4 bases and 5 bases respectively, with 7 bases between them. The CDR3 here is CASSKGGDTQYF. The CDR3, as DNA: TGTGCCAGTAGTAAAGGGGGAGATACGCAGTATTTT.

The chain uses TRBV7-3 and TRBJ2-3, with D maybe TRBD2 (6 bases). This CDR3 is 16 amino acids long. Germline CDR1 reads SGHTA; CDR2 reads FQGTGA. Trimming removed 2 bases from V and 3 bases from J, with 15 bases in between. The CDR3 sequence: CASSLYRGTGTDTQYF. The CDR3 DNA reads as TGTGCCAGCAGCTTATATCGCGGGACGGGGACAGATACGCAGTATTTT.

This clone was seen just once. V and J are TRBV5-1 and TRBJ1-1; a possible D gene is TRBD1 (5 bases). Trimming took off 5 bases at V and 5 bases at J, with 13 bases between the two ends. This CDR3 is built from 13 residues. Germline CDR1 SGHRS, CDR2 YFSETQ. CDR3 in DNA: TGCGCCAGCAGGTCGGGGGGAAGTACTGAAGCTTTCTTT. This encodes CASRSGGSTEAFF.

This clone was counted a single time. J is TRBJ1-3 and V is TRBV6-1; D unclear. CDR1 is MNHNS, CDR2 SASEGT, per germline. The CDR3 has 14 amino acids. Between the trimmed V and J ends, which lost 8 bases and 1 base, there was a span of 12 bases. The CDR3 spells CASSVRESGNTIYF. The CDR3 DNA reads as TGTGCCAGCTCAGTCCGGGAGTCTGGAAACACCATATATTTT.

This clone was found once. J is TRBJ2-7 and V is TRBV12-5; 11 bases line up with TRBD2. Per germline, CDR1 LGHNT and CDR2 FRNRAP. V lost 8 bases to trimming and J lost 2 bases; unmatched junction nucleotides: 2. The CDR3 extends over 13 amino acids. In DNA form, the CDR3 reads TGTGCTAGTACTAGCGGGAGTCCCTACGAGCAGTACGTC. Protein: CASTSGSPYEQYV.

This clone has just a few counts. This sequence joins TRBV6-1 and TRBJ1-1, with D possibly being TRBD1 (5 bases). CDR3 size: 13 residues. The germline V and J ends were trimmed by 6 bases and 5 bases, with 13 bases remaining between them. CDR1 is MNHNS, CDR2 SASEGT, per germline. The CDR3 is CASSGGGWTEAFF. The CDR3 nucleotides are TGTGCCAGCAGCGGGGGGGGATGGACTGAAGCTTTCTTT.

The chain uses TRBV5-1 and TRBJ1-5; D is unresolved. Between the trimmed V and J ends, which lost 4 bases and 4 bases, there was a span of 12 bases. CDR1 and CDR2 (germline): SGHRS, YFSETQ. The length of the CDR3 is 14 residues. CDR3: CASSQGLGNQPQHF. The CDR3 nucleotides are TGCGCCAGCAGCCAAGGACTTGGGAATCAGCCCCAGCATTTT.

V gene TRBV5-6 combines with J gene TRBJ2-5, with 16 bases that match TRBD2. The CDR3 has 17 amino acids. In germline, CDR1 is SGHDT, CDR2 YYEEEE. J lost 0 bases, V lost 5 bases, and 4 bases had no gene match. The CDR3 is CASRGTSGRGNQETQYF. The CDR3 DNA sequence: TGTGCCAGCAGGGGGACTAGCGGGAGGGGTAACCAAGAGACCCAGTACTTC. The whole variable domain, remainder taken from reference TRBV5-6 and TRBJ2-5, is DAGVTQSPTHLIKTRGQQVTLRCSPKSGHDTVSWYQQALGQGPQFIFQYYEEEERQRGNFPDRFSGHQFPNYSSELNVNALLLGDSALYLCASRGTSGRGNQETQYFGPGTRLLVL.